One T cell receptor (beta chain) is described in this entry. The V end lost 4 bases, the J end lost 6 bases, and 16 bases lay between the germline ends. Germline CDR1 is SGHRS and CDR2 is YFSETQ. This CDR3 is built from 15 residues. PCR employed 60 Vbeta and 13 Jbeta primers. The data were produced by immunoSEQ multiplex PCR, yet TCRdb's version contains in-frame clones alone and is incomplete. Of about 130,000 clones listed, around 81% are singletons. Unrecorded immune exposures were likely, despite nominal health at sampling. These data originate in a study of cytomegalovirus exposure and HLA in healthy donors.

Sequences were obtained from PBMCs. The gene calls are TRBV5-1 and TRBJ2-2, with a tentative D call TRBD1 (5 bases). The receptor was isolated from a woman aged 50 to 65 in good health and CMV-seronegative. CDR3 in amino acids: CASSPRVSKPGELFF. The DNA of the CDR3 is TGCGCCAGCAGCCCCAGGGTCTCGAAGCCCGGGGAGCTGTTTTTT.